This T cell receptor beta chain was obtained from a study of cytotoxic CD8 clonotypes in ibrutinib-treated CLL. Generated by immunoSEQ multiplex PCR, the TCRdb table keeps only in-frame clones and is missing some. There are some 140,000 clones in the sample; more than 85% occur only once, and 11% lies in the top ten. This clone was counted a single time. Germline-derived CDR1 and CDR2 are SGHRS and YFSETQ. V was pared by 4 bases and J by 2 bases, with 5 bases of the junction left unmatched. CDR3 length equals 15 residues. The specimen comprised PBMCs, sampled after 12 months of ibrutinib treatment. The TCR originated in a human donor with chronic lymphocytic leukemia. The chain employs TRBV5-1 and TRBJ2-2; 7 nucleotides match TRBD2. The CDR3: CASSQGTTNTGELFF. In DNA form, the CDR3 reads TGCGCCAGCAGCCAAGGGACTACAAACACCGGGGAGCTGTTTTTT.